The clone carrying this TCR beta chain was counted once. The antigen is undetermined. The sample comes from a study of T cell responses to AZD1222 COVID-19 vaccine. The study, taken as a whole, reports: Nearly half of spike-specific TCRs reportedly go after variant regions that carry no mutations. White British donors predominated, females outnumbered males, and clonal diversity was possibly underestimated.

Between the trimmed V and J ends, which lost 7 bases and 3 bases, there was a span of 9 bases. Per germline, CDR1 MNHEY and CDR2 SVGAGI. The CDR3 is 13 amino acids. Clones were read by immunoSEQ multiplex PCR, and TCRdb kept only the in-frame ones, dropping some. The sample includes 190,000 or so clones, approximately 93% seen only once; the top ten take roughly 1%. This sequence was found in an adult who received the AZD1222 COVID-19 vaccine. Sequenced material: peripheral blood, taken 28 days after the second AZD1222 dose. The gene calls are TRBV6-5 and TRBJ1-4; the D gene is possibly TRBD1 (6 bases). The CDR3 sequence: CASTDRPNEKLFF. The DNA of the CDR3 is TGTGCCAGCACGGACAGACCTAATGAAAAACTGTTTTTT.